This is a list of T cell receptor beta chains from one sample in a study of T cell clones after liver transplantation. The method was immunoSEQ multiplex PCR; TCRdb's version includes in-frame clones alone and lacks a portion of them. The table lists fewer than 25,000 clones, approximately 93% of them singletons. The sample was CD8+ T cells from blood, taken about 25 months after liver transplant. Receptor source: a human patient who received a liver transplant. Some of the T cells might come from the graft donor. The CDR3 runs from the conserved cysteine through the conserved F or W. The D gene is left open where the match is weak.

TRBD1 | TRBJ2-4 | TRBV28 | 17 | CASSSRGGGPVEDIQYF
NA | TRBJ2-1 | TRBV27 | 14 | CASNKAGPSGEQFF
TRBD2 | TRBJ2-7 | TRBV5-1 | 15 | CASSPWTSGSREQYF
NA | TRBJ2-5 | TRBV10-3 | 13 | CAISLGFEETQYF
NA | TRBJ2-7 | TRBV28 | 17 | CASMETGSTGVSYEQYF
NA | TRBJ2-7 | TRBV6-1 | 15 | CASSLWDGSSYEQYF
NA | TRBJ2-4 | TRBV28 | 14 | CASSLSGASDIQYF
NA | TRBJ2-7 | TRBV19 | 14 | CASSAAGHSYEQYF
NA | TRBJ2-4 | TRBV5-1 | 13 | CASSLRGSDIQYF
NA | TRBJ2-6 | TRBV28 | 16 | CASSFPGVSGANVLTF
TRBD2 | TRBJ2-1 | TRBV7-9 | 17 | CASSPSTGGRDYNEQFF
TRBD1 | TRBJ2-4 | TRBV15 | 16 | CATSTTVDRVKNIQYF
TRBD2 | TRBJ2-7 | TRBV9 | 18 | CASSVGNGGEAGGHEQYF